This T cell receptor (beta chain) was sequenced for a study of shared clonotypes between healthy human individuals. This clone was counted a single time. Its matching antigen is unknown. The V gene's germline CDR1 is MNHNY and CDR2 SVGAGI (reference sequence). The germline V and J ends were trimmed by 3 bases and 2 bases, with 13 bases remaining between them. The CDR3 is made up of 15 amino acids. Study findings and constraints: As a rule, naive subsets had a larger estimated richness than memory subsets.

The authors ran the assay at deep level. Libraries were prepared by immunoSEQ multiplex PCR; TCRdb keeps only in-frame clonotypes and omits some of them. The sample records more than 2 million clones, about 95% being singletons. This sequence was found in a man between 18 and 35 years old in good health. The sample consisted of naive CD4+ T cells sorted from blood. Noted subset: CD45RA+ positively selected. This rearrangement joins TRBV6-6 to TRBJ1-2; D may be TRBD1 (5 bases). CDR3 sequence (DNA): TGTGCCAGCAGTTATTCCGCCAGGGCGAACTATGGCTACACCTTC. Encoded protein: CASSYSARANYGYTF.